What follows are 28 T cell receptor beta chains derived from one specimen sequenced in a study of T cell repertoires in cytomegalovirus infection. For these TCRs, the target antigens are not known. In TCRdb, the reads were re-called with MiXCR into one record per CDR3 protein. In the table there are 830,000 or so distinct CDR3 sequences, about 30% of which are singletons. The sequencing used cultured CD8+ T cells from PBMCs, collected from culture after CMV antigen stimulation. Source of these receptors: a human donor in good health (CMV status not recorded). Some clones in this sample may be carry-over from other donors' samples.

The V gene is TRBV6-2 or TRBV6-3, the J gene TRBJ1-1; D remains unclear. Per germline, CDR1 MNHEY and CDR2 SVGEGT. The V and J ends lost 3 bases and 5 bases respectively, with 13 bases between them. The length of the CDR3 is 14 residues. The CDR3: CASSYVASSTEAFF. As DNA, the CDR3 is TGTGCCAGCAGTTATGTAGCCTCTTCAACTGAAGCTTTCTTT.

In its sample, this clonotype was seen a few times. The rearrangement uses TRBV7-9 and TRBJ1-2; D call uncertain. The ends were cut back, 5 bases at V and 7 bases at J, with 11 bases in the middle. Germline CDR1 SEHNR, CDR2 FQNEAQ (reference sequence). This CDR3 has 12 amino acids. Here the CDR3 reads CASSPGLSGYTF. CDR3 DNA: TGTGCCAGCAGCCCCGGTCTTTCTGGCTACACCTTC.

This chain links TRBV12-3 or TRBV12-4 with TRBJ2-1; D might be TRBD1 (5 bases). The CDR3 contains 12 residues. The V gene lost 6 bases and the J gene lost 9 bases, with 12 bases spanning the gap. Here the CDR3 reads CASRQVRTEQFF. CDR3 nucleotides: TGTGCCAGCAGACAGGTGCGGACTGAGCAGTTCTTC.

The chain links TRBV11-1 to TRBJ1-1; no clear D. Germline V gene data show CDR1 as SGHAT and CDR2 as FQDESV (reference sequence). This CDR3 region has 13 residues. Trimming took off 3 bases at V and 6 bases at J, with 11 bases between the two ends. The CDR3 bases are TGTGCCAGCAGCTTCCCGGGGATGCCTGAAGCTTTCTTT. As protein: CASSFPGMPEAFF.

This clonotype was counted ten times or more. The V gene is TRBV12-3 or TRBV12-4, the J gene TRBJ1-2, with D hard to call. The CDR3 is 12 amino acids. V was cut by 1 base and J by 7 bases, with 7 bases left in between. The CDR3 is CASSLGGIGYTF. Here the CDR3 DNA reads TGTGCCAGCAGTTTAGGAGGGATTGGCTACACCTTC.

The J gene is TRBJ1-1, the V gene TRBV13, with TRBD1 matching 7 bases. The CDR3 sequence is 16 residues long. Per the germline V gene, CDR1 is PRHDT and CDR2 is FYEKMQ (reference sequence). The V segment lost 3 bases and the J segment 1 base; nucleotides outside the gene matches: 8. The CDR3 is CASSFPSGTANTEAFF. CDR3 DNA sequence: TGTGCCAGCAGCTTCCCCTCCGGGACAGCGAACACTGAAGCTTTCTTT.

The CDR3 DNA is TGTGCCAGCAGCGGAGGTAGGAAGACAGGGGTGTCTGGCTACACCTTC. Residues: CASSGGRKTGVSGYTF. The chain carries TRBV5-5 and TRBJ1-2, with 8 bases that match TRBD1. The germline CDR1 and CDR2 sequences are SGHKS and YYEKEE (reference sequence). Trimming took 4 bases from V and 7 from J; bases not matched to a gene: 15. This CDR3 contains 16 residues.

The rearrangement links TRBV7-4 to TRBJ1-6; D ambiguous. The CDR3 is 17 residues long. From germline, CDR1 is SGHVT and CDR2 SQSDAQ. V was pared by 4 bases and J by 2 bases, with 15 bases between. The CDR3 here is CASSSNLHLAYNSPLHF. CDR3 bases: TGTGCCAGCAGCTCTAATCTCCACCTGGCCTATAATTCACCCCTCCACTTT.

The chain combines TRBV19 with TRBJ1-1; D not certain. Germline-derived CDR1 and CDR2 are LNHDA and SQIVND (reference sequence). The CDR3 totals 13 residues. Trimming took 5 bases from V and 8 from J, leaving 15 bases between them. Here the CDR3 DNA reads TGTGCCAGTAGTCCCCTGGAGACGAAGGAAGCTTTCTTT. Translating it yields CASSPLETKEAFF.

V usage is TRBV6-2 or TRBV6-3 and J usage is TRBJ2-2, with D maybe TRBD1 (5 bases). CDR1 and CDR2 from the germline V gene are MNHEY and SVGEGT. The CDR3 is 14 residues long. Trimming took 0 bases from V and 6 from J, leaving 8 bases between them. CDR3 nucleotide sequence: TGTGCCAGCAGTTACTCCAGGGTTCCCGGGGAGCTGTTTTTT. It encodes CASSYSRVPGELFF.

V and J are TRBV14 and TRBJ2-2; D is unclear. Germline V gene sequence: CDR1 SGHDN, CDR2 FVKESK. The V gene lost 1 base and the J gene lost 12 bases, with 12 bases spanning the gap. CDR3 length: 13 amino acids. The CDR3 spells CASSQVKRAQLFF. As DNA, the CDR3 is TGTGCCAGCAGCCAAGTAAAAAGAGCCCAGCTGTTTTTT.

The chain combines TRBV12-5 with TRBJ1-5; D possibly corresponds to TRBD1 (6 bases). The CDR3 is 17 amino acids. Germline V gene lookup returns CDR1 LGHNT and CDR2 FRNRAP. The V and J ends lost 1 base and 0 bases respectively, with 13 bases between them. DNA of the CDR3: TGTGCTAGTGGTTTGGGAACCGGACAGCATAGCAATCAGCCCCAGCATTTT. This codes for CASGLGTGQHSNQPQHF.

The gene calls are TRBV28 and TRBJ1-2; a weak D match, TRBD1 (5 bases). Germline V gives CDR1 MDHEN, CDR2 SYDVKM. This CDR3 is built from 22 residues. Between the trimmed V and J ends, which lost 5 bases and 4 bases, there was a span of 38 bases. This CDR3 reads CASSPFPSGFAGAADRGYGYTF. The CDR3 bases are TGTGCCAGCAGTCCCTTCCCAAGTGGTTTCGCTGGGGCCGCGGACCGGGGCTATGGCTACACCTTC.

For this clonotype: A read error may explain this, as a much larger clone is one base away. V is TRBV7-9 and J is TRBJ1-1, with D unclear. The CDR3 has 16 amino acids. The V end was cut by 7 bases, the J end by 6 bases, with 24 bases between. Germline V gene sequence: CDR1 SEHNR, CDR2 FQNEAQ (reference sequence). CDR3 loop: CASTLPSKVLFAEAFF. The CDR3 coding sequence is TGTGCCAGCACCCTCCCGTCCAAGGTACTATTTGCTGAAGCTTTCTTT.

V gene TRBV10-3 combines with J gene TRBJ1-5; no clear D. The CDR3 totals 16 residues. CDR1 ENHRY and CDR2 SYGVKD come from the germline V gene. Trimming took 0 bases from V and 0 from J, leaving 9 bases between them. The CDR3 here is CAISESRQYSNQPQHF. DNA of the CDR3: TGTGCCATCAGTGAGTCGAGGCAGTATAGCAATCAGCCCCAGCATTTT.

In this sample, this clonotype turned up a few times. The V and J genes are TRBV9 and TRBJ2-1; tentatively, D is TRBD2 (7 bases). V shed 0 bases and J shed 7 bases, with 14 bases lying between them. CDR3 length: 15 amino acids. CDR1 SGDLS and CDR2 YYNGEE come from the germline V gene. The CDR3 spells CASSVGWGGRNEQFF. In nucleotides, the CDR3 is TGTGCCAGCAGCGTAGGGTGGGGGGGCCGGAATGAGCAGTTCTTC.

This sequence joins TRBV5-8 and TRBJ2-7; a possible D gene is TRBD1 (6 bases). The germline gives CDR1 SGHTS, CDR2 YDEGEE. The CDR3 runs 13 residues. The ends were cut back, 2 bases at V and 2 bases at J, with 8 bases in the middle. This chain's CDR3 is CASSFDRPYEQYF. The CDR3 nucleotides are TGTGCCAGCAGCTTCGACAGGCCCTACGAGCAGTACTTC.

This rearrangement joins TRBV10-3 to TRBJ1-5; D is possibly TRBD1 (5 bases). CDR3 length: 15 residues. The germline gives CDR1 ENHRY, CDR2 SYGVKD. The germline V and J ends were trimmed by 0 bases and 7 bases, with 13 bases remaining between them. CDR3 amino acids: CAISESRGIIQPQHF. The CDR3 DNA sequence: TGTGCCATCAGTGAGTCGAGGGGTATTATCCAGCCCCAGCATTTT.

Details on this clonotype: Its ends do not fully match the called genes, so a read error is possible. The chain employs TRBV7-6 and TRBJ2-1, with 10 bases identical to TRBD1. CDR3 length: 15 residues. The germline V gene has CDR1 SGHVS and CDR2 FNYEAQ. The CDR3 coding sequence is TGTGCTAGCAGCCCGACCCCGGGACAGGGGTATGAGCAGTTCTTC. The encoded protein is CASSPTPGQGYEQFF.

This clonotype has just a few counts. The gene calls are TRBV7-9 and TRBJ1-1; D might be TRBD1 (6 bases). This CDR3 is built from 15 residues. Germline V gene sequence: CDR1 SEHNR, CDR2 FQNEAQ (reference sequence). V lost 7 bases and J lost 2, with 17 bases in between. Here the CDR3 DNA reads TGTGCCAGCACCCCGAGGGGGGCAAGAAACACTGAAGCTTTCTTT. Amino acid sequence: CASTPRGARNTEAFF.

This clonotype was seen a handful of times. V and J are TRBV2 and TRBJ2-3, with 8 bases aligning to TRBD1. CDR3 size: 14 residues. Per the germline V gene, CDR1 is SNHLY and CDR2 is FYNNEI. Germline trimming cut 5 bases from V and 5 bases from J; bases unmatched to any gene: 6. The CDR3 DNA follows: TGTGCCAGCAGTTACAGGGGGATTCGAGATACGCAGTATTTT. Protein: CASSYRGIRDTQYF.

The chain combines TRBV11-1 with TRBJ2-5, with D perhaps TRBD1 (6 bases). The germline V gene has CDR1 SGHAT and CDR2 FQDESV (reference sequence). The CDR3 consists of 16 residues. Trimming took off 6 bases at V and 4 bases at J, with 21 bases between the two ends. CDR3 region: CASSPRGYPGRETQYF. The CDR3, as DNA: TGTGCCAGCAGTCCAAGGGGGTACCCAGGGCGAGAGACCCAGTACTTC.

The chain carries TRBV29-1 and TRBJ1-2; D unresolved. V shed 0 bases and J shed 7 bases, with 6 bases lying between them. This CDR3 comprises 11 residues. CDR1 SQVTM and CDR2 ANQGSEA come from the germline V gene. The CDR3 reads CSVEENGGYTF. CDR3 in DNA: TGCAGCGTTGAAGAAAATGGTGGCTACACCTTC.

This clonotype occurred many times. The rearrangement links TRBV7-2 to TRBJ2-5; perhaps TRBD2 as D (6 bases). This CDR3 has 11 residues. V lost 4 bases, J lost 13 bases, and 13 bases lay in between. The germline CDR1 and CDR2 sequences are SGHTA and FQGNSA. CDR3 amino acids: CASSSGGGRYF. The CDR3 coding sequence is TGTGCCAGCAGCTCCGGGGGTGGAAGGTACTTC.

The gene calls are TRBV15 and TRBJ2-5; TRBD2 matches 7 bases. The V and J ends lost 3 bases and 8 bases, in that order; junction bases with no gene match: 15. Germline V gene lookup returns CDR1 LNHNV and CDR2 YYDKDF (reference sequence). The CDR3 has 16 residues. CDR3 sequence: CATSRGLQSPYRTQYF. The CDR3 DNA sequence: TGTGCCACCAGCAGGGGACTACAGTCCCCCTATCGAACCCAGTACTTC.

The chain couples TRBV6-6 to TRBJ2-1; 11 bases agree with TRBD2. CDR1 and CDR2 from the germline V gene are MNHNY and SVGAGI (reference sequence). The ends lost 6 bases at V and 4 bases at J; junction bases unmatched: 14. The length of the CDR3 is 18 residues. For the CDR3, the DNA is TGTGCCAGCAGCGACGGGACTAGCGGAAGTCAGGGGTACAATGAGCAGTTCTTC. Residues: CASSDGTSGSQGYNEQFF.

V is TRBV6-1 and J is TRBJ2-7, with D hard to call. Trimming cost V 10 bases and J 3 bases, with 10 bases left between them. Germline V CDR1 and CDR2: MNHNS, SASEGT. The CDR3 has 11 amino acids. The CDR3 loop reads CATDWNYEQYF. The CDR3 nucleotides read TGTGCCACCGACTGGAACTACGAGCAGTACTTC.

In its sample, this clonotype was seen a few times. The chain employs TRBV11-1 and TRBJ1-1, with TRBD1 as a possible D gene (5 bases). The CDR3 covers 15 residues. Per germline, CDR1 SGHAT and CDR2 FQDESV (reference sequence). V lost 2 bases, J lost 7 bases, and 17 bases lay in between. The CDR3, as DNA: TGTGCCAGCAGCTTACGGGGCCCCGCGACTGGTGAAGCTTTCTTT. This sequence encodes CASSLRGPATGEAFF.